Reported below is one T cell receptor (beta chain). Its binding antigen is unknown. Per-base qualities were not stored, and no clone one base away is much larger. Whole blood was collected in K2EDTA tubes by collaborating institutions according to the institutions' own protocols. Collaborator samples were shipped for TCRbeta analysis as frozen whole blood, isolated PBMCs, or DNA extracted from either sample type. From a lookup of the germline V gene, CDR1 and CDR2 are SGHAT and FQNNGV. The CDR3 measures 14 amino acids from cysteine to phenylalanine. The CDR3 DNA has 42 bases and is translated from base 1. V was cut back by 10 bases and J by 9 bases, leaving a gap of 22 bases between them. This record belongs to a study of blood T cell repertoires in COVID-19 (dated by TCRdb to 2020 to 2022). With regard to the full study: Samples covering the acute and convalescent phases of COVID-19 were provided by collaborators in the United States, Italy and Spain. A freely available public database, intended as a resource for researchers studying the immune response to SARS-CoV-2, is where the repertoires were released. The material from the prospective study consisted of cDNA or gDNA derived from T cells, B-cell-depleted T cells, or PBMCs. The samples were drawn from the first 160 participants of the ongoing ImmuneRACE study and from about 1,200 subjects provided by 6 global collaborators. The dataset comprised deeply sampled blood TCRbeta repertoires from subjects exposed to, actively infected with, or recovered from COVID-19. Nearly every sample came with metadata listing a de-identified subject ID, COVID-19 status, age in years and sex. Where available, HLA class I and class II types were taken from metadata supplied by the sample provider and were not determined by assay-based typing. Results the study describes overall, beyond this receptor: The amount of clinical and demographic metadata varied by source and participant and was provided uncurated.

TCRbeta CDR3 regions were amplified from genomic DNA using the immunoSEQ Assay, a bias-controlled multiplex PCR. The paper's data handling went like this. The number of nucleated cells in each sample was estimated from the amplification of reference gene primers within the assay. To quantify the absolute abundance of each unique TCRbeta CDR3 rearrangement, sequence reads were collapsed and filtered. For each sample, productive Simpson clonality was calculated by taking the square root of Simpson's diversity index across productive rearrangements. TCRdb retrieved this table from immuneACCESS and kept in-frame rearrangements only. Not all clones are present; in checked studies, unresolved V genes account for under half, and no reason is known for the remainder. V and J calls and clone size are those listed in that table; D and trimming were worked out from the DNA. Here the sample has tens of thousands of clones; 60% to 80% occur a single time. Around an eighth of the sample lies in the top ten.

The specimen was peripheral blood. The source of this sequence is a man older than 75 with acute or convalescent COVID-19. In this chain, TRBV11-2 is recombined with TRBJ2-1, with the D gene too uncertain to name. For the CDR3, the sequence is CATRLYQLETEQFF. The nucleotides read TGTGCCACGCGACTGTACCAGTTGGAGACTGAGCAGTTCTTC.